Listed here are 28 T cell receptor beta chains from one sample, sequenced in a study of vaccination and CD4 T cells after COVID-19. As for treatment: 10-day PBMC culture with coronavirus spike peptide pools or control peptides (ViraFEST assay). Antigen specificity for these receptors is unknown. Sequencing of the DNA from cultured CD4+ T cells was carried out with the Oncomine TCR Beta short-read assay. TCRdb reprocessed the PCR reads with MiXCR, giving one entry per CDR3 protein. The sample includes about 16,000 distinct CDR3 sequences, about three quarters seen only once; the top ten take more than 9%. The sample was CD4+ T cells from blood, cultured in vitro, taken after SARS-CoV-2 vaccination. All receptors come from a human donor who received a COVID-19 vaccine.

V and J are TRBV7-2 and TRBJ2-2; 13 bases fit TRBD2. The germline V gene has CDR1 SGHTA and CDR2 FQGNSA. The CDR3 has 16 residues. V was pared by 3 bases and J by 7 bases, with 5 bases of the junction left unmatched. DNA of the CDR3: TGTGCCAGCAGCTTTAAGGGACTAGCGGGGAACGGGGAGCTGTTTTTT. It yields the protein CASSFKGLAGNGELFF.

The rearrangement links TRBV25-1 to TRBJ2-3; 7 positions match TRBD1. V was pared by 2 bases and J by 8 bases, with 7 bases of the junction left unmatched. The CDR3 length is 14 residues. Germline CDR1 MGHDK, CDR2 SYGVNS. CDR3 coding DNA: TGTGCCAGCAGTGAAAAAACGCACAGGGGTACGCAGTATTTT. Its protein product is CASSEKTHRGTQYF.

This clonotype showed up just once. CDR3 protein: CASSDGGPLETQYF. In nucleotides, the CDR3 is TGCGCCAGCAGTGATGGGGGGCCATTGGAGACCCAGTACTTC. V gene TRBV10-1 combines with J gene TRBJ2-5; tentatively, D is TRBD1 or TRBD2 (6 bases each). V lost 3 bases and J 5 bases, leaving 13 bases between the germline ends. The CDR3 totals 14 residues. Looked up from germline, CDR1 is WNHNN and CDR2 is SYGVQD (reference sequence).

This sequence joins TRBV6-1 and TRBJ2-5; a possible D gene is TRBD2 (5 bases). This CDR3 region has 13 residues. The ends were cut back, 6 bases at V and 5 bases at J, with 13 bases in the middle. Germline V CDR1 and CDR2: MNHNS, SASEGT. The CDR3: CASSQDGEETQYF. The CDR3 DNA reads as TGTGCCAGCAGCCAGGATGGGGAGGAGACCCAGTACTTC.

This chain uses TRBV20-1 with TRBJ2-7; 10 bases map to TRBD1. Germline assignment: CDR1 DFQATT and CDR2 SNEGSKA (reference sequence). V trimming: 5 bases; J trimming: 5 bases; junction bases outside the gene matches: 6. The CDR3 length is 13 residues. The CDR3 sequence: CSAVGQGLHEQYF. The CDR3 DNA reads TGCAGTGCTGTGGGACAGGGGCTCCACGAGCAGTACTTC.

The chain joins TRBV12-3 or TRBV12-4 to TRBJ1-1; a possible D gene is TRBD1 (5 bases). With 7 bases removed from V and 6 bases from J, the gap between germline ends came to 18 bases. This CDR3 is built from 14 residues. The CDR3 protein is CASTSSGGNAEAFF. DNA for the CDR3: TGTGCCAGCACCTCATCCGGGGGTAACGCTGAAGCTTTCTTT.

The chain joins TRBV7-3 to TRBJ2-3, with D hard to call. Germline assignment: CDR1 SGHTA and CDR2 FQGTGA. The CDR3 has 14 amino acids. Trimming took 1 base from V and 2 from J, leaving 7 bases between them. CDR3 sequence (DNA): TGTGCCAGCAGCTTAAACACCGTCACAGATACGCAGTATTTT. Translation: CASSLNTVTDTQYF.

The chain combines TRBV5-1 with TRBJ1-5; weak D call: TRBD1 (6 bases). V shed 0 bases and J shed 7 bases, with 11 bases lying between them. Germline-derived CDR1 and CDR2 are SGHRS and YFSETQ. The CDR3 runs to 14 residues. Written as DNA, the CDR3 is TGCGCCAGCAGCTTGGGGGCAGGGGACCAGCCCCAGCATTTT. Translation: CASSLGAGDQPQHF.

CDR3 sequence (DNA): TGTGCCACCAGGAGTCAGGGGAGGTACGAGCAGTACTTC. Protein sequence: CATRSQGRYEQYF. The chain employs TRBV15 and TRBJ2-7; D is tentatively TRBD1 or TRBD2 (6 bases each). V was clipped by 6 bases and J by 4 bases, with 13 bases between them. Germline lookup yields CDR1 LNHNV and CDR2 YYDKDF (reference sequence). CDR3 size: 13 residues.

J is TRBJ2-7 and V is TRBV7-9, with D possibly TRBD2 on 5 matching bases. V lost 5 bases to trimming and J lost 2 bases, with 13 bases between them. The CDR3 has 14 residues. Looked up from germline, CDR1 is SEHNR and CDR2 is FQNEAQ (reference sequence). CDR3 region: CASSPPIGAYEQYF. For the CDR3, the DNA is TGTGCCAGCAGCCCCCCCATCGGGGCCTACGAGCAGTACTTC.

The rearrangement uses TRBV7-9 and TRBJ2-3; 13 bases line up with TRBD2. Unmatched junction bases numbered 6, after V lost 4 bases and J lost 2 bases. Germline CDR1 SEHNR, CDR2 FQNEAQ (reference sequence). The CDR3 is 17 residues long. This CDR3 is CASSSGLAGRNTDTQYF. In nucleotides, the CDR3 is TGTGCCAGCAGCTCGGGACTAGCGGGGAGAAACACAGATACGCAGTATTTT.

This clonotype was found a few times. This chain joins TRBV20-1 and TRBJ1-5; D perhaps matches TRBD1 (5 bases). This CDR3 is built from 13 residues. Trimming stripped 6 bases from V and 3 bases from J, with 12 bases between. Looked up from germline, CDR1 is DFQATT and CDR2 is SNEGSKA (reference sequence). The CDR3 reads CSANIRDNQPQHF. The CDR3, as DNA: TGCAGTGCGAACATCAGGGACAATCAGCCCCAGCATTTT.

V is TRBV10-3 and J is TRBJ2-2, with 10 bases fitting TRBD2. Losses at the gene ends were 6 bases for V and 4 bases for J; bases not matched to a gene: 5. The V gene's germline CDR1 is ENHRY and CDR2 SYGVKD. CDR3 length equals 15 residues. Written as DNA, the CDR3 is TGTGCCATCAGATCTAGCGGGGGAAGCACCGGGGAGCTGTTTTTT. Encoded protein: CAIRSSGGSTGELFF.

There are a few counts of this clonotype. This rearrangement joins TRBV19 to TRBJ1-1; D gene uncertain. CDR1 and CDR2 (germline): LNHDA, SQIVND (reference sequence). This CDR3 contains 14 residues. The V and J ends lost 1 base and 1 base respectively, with 7 bases between them. The CDR3 reads CASSIVPWNTEAFF. Written as DNA, the CDR3 is TGTGCCAGTAGTATAGTGCCTTGGAACACTGAAGCTTTCTTT.

In nucleotides, the CDR3 is TGTGCCAGCAGCAAAAAAGGGCGGGGGAATCAGCCCCAGCATTTT. Its protein is CASSKKGRGNQPQHF. V usage is TRBV21-1 and J usage is TRBJ1-5; the table's D call, TRBD1, has no DNA check behind it. TRBV21-1 is a pseudogene locus. The CDR3 extends over 15 amino acids.

This chain connects TRBV30 to TRBJ1-2; D is possibly TRBD1 (5 bases). Trimming removed 4 bases from V and 1 base from J, with 13 bases in between. This CDR3 region has 14 residues. Looked up from germline, CDR1 is GTSNPN and CDR2 is SVGIG (reference sequence). The CDR3 DNA is TGTGCCTGGATTCGGGACGGTGATAACTATGGCTACACCTTC. Translated, it gives CAWIRDGDNYGYTF.

The rearrangement uses TRBV2 and TRBJ1-3; D is perhaps TRBD1 (6 bases). V lost 4 bases, J lost 1 base, and 8 bases lay in between. This CDR3 has 14 residues. Germline loops: CDR1 SNHLY, CDR2 FYNNEI. The CDR3 protein is CASSAQGSGNTIYF. The CDR3 bases are TGTGCCAGCAGTGCACAGGGTTCTGGAAACACCATATATTTT.

V and J are TRBV12-3 or TRBV12-4 and TRBJ1-2; 7 nucleotides line up with TRBD1. The CDR3 runs to 15 residues. V was pared by 4 bases and J by 8 bases, with 13 bases of the junction left unmatched. CDR3 in amino acids: CASSSHHRGGEGYTF. DNA for the CDR3: TGTGCCAGCAGTTCCCACCACAGGGGCGGCGAGGGCTACACCTTC.

The chain has TRBV24-1 and TRBJ1-1; D is possibly TRBD1 (5 bases). Germline V gene data show CDR1 as KGHDR and CDR2 as SFDVKD. This CDR3 is built from 15 residues. Trimming cost V 3 bases and J 1 base, with 11 bases left between them. In nucleotides, the CDR3 is TGTGCCACCAGTGATCCGGGACGGCAGAACACTGAAGCTTTCTTT. Encoded protein: CATSDPGRQNTEAFF.

The V and J genes are TRBV20-1 and TRBJ1-2, with 9 bases that match TRBD1. CDR1 and CDR2 from the germline V gene are DFQATT and SNEGSKA (reference sequence). V shed 0 bases and J 3 bases; nucleotides not matched to a gene: 11. The CDR3 runs 17 residues. This chain's CDR3 is CSARDALTGGSDYGYTF. In nucleotides, the CDR3 is TGCAGTGCTAGAGACGCGTTGACAGGGGGGAGCGACTATGGCTACACCTTC.

This chain connects TRBV5-5 to TRBJ1-6; TRBD1 agrees at 9 bases. The trim removed 1 base at V and 9 bases at J, leaving 5 bases unmatched. The germline V gene encodes CDR1 SGHKS and CDR2 YYEKEE (reference sequence). The CDR3 extends over 15 amino acids. The DNA of the CDR3 is TGTGCCAGCAGCTTGCTGGACAGGGGTTCTTCACCCCTCCACTTT. Amino acid sequence: CASSLLDRGSSPLHF.

This clonotype was observed once. This sequence joins TRBV7-7 and TRBJ1-1, with 8 bases identical to TRBD1. Losses at the gene ends were 5 bases for V and 6 bases for J; bases not matched to a gene: 5. The germline V gene encodes CDR1 SSHAT and CDR2 FNYEAQ (reference sequence). This CDR3 is built from 13 residues. CDR3 in amino acids: CASSVDREAEAFF. CDR3 in DNA: TGTGCCAGCAGCGTGGACAGGGAGGCTGAAGCTTTCTTT.

This sequence joins TRBV10-1 and TRBJ1-1, with 7 bases lining up with TRBD1. Germline CDR1 and CDR2: WNHNN and SYGVQD (reference sequence). This CDR3 contains 14 residues. The ends lost 6 bases at V and 4 bases at J; junction bases unmatched: 8. This CDR3 is CASSRDRYGTEAFF. The CDR3 DNA follows: TGCGCCAGCAGCAGGGACAGATACGGCACTGAAGCTTTCTTT.

The chain recombines TRBV12-3 or TRBV12-4 with TRBJ2-7; maybe TRBD2 (5 bases). V gave up 4 bases and J gave up 0 bases, with 13 bases separating them. There are 15 residues in the CDR3. The CDR3 sequence: CASSSGGWLSYEQYF. The CDR3 nucleotides are TGTGCCAGCAGTTCCGGCGGGTGGCTCTCCTACGAGCAGTACTTC.

This rearrangement joins TRBV20-1 to TRBJ1-6; D gene ambiguous. This CDR3 is 15 amino acids long. Germline-derived CDR1 and CDR2 are DFQATT and SNEGSKA (reference sequence). V lost 0 bases and J lost 8, with 14 bases in between. In nucleotides, the CDR3 is TGCAGTGCTAGAGACGCTTACCTTTCCTATTCACCCCTCCACTTT. Translation: CSARDAYLSYSPLHF.

This clonotype turned up a few times. The chain combines TRBV19 with TRBJ2-1, with a possible D match to TRBD1 (6 bases). The length of the CDR3 is 14 residues. Trimming removed 3 bases from V and 2 bases from J, with 8 bases in between. Germline assignment: CDR1 LNHDA and CDR2 SQIVND (reference sequence). The CDR3 loop reads CASSIQGPYNEQFF. CDR3 bases: TGTGCCAGTAGTATCCAGGGGCCCTACAATGAGCAGTTCTTC.

The V and J genes are TRBV6-5 and TRBJ1-1, with no clear D. Germline assignment: CDR1 MNHEY and CDR2 SVGAGI. The CDR3 totals 14 residues. V lost 2 bases and J 1 base, leaving 8 bases between the germline ends. The CDR3 DNA reads TGTGCCAGCAGTTACCACGGGAAGAACACTGAAGCTTTCTTT. This gives the protein CASSYHGKNTEAFF.

As concerns this clonotype: The junction departs from germline at one end; a sequencing error may be responsible. The chain is built from TRBV6-1 and TRBJ1-1, with D perhaps TRBD1 (6 bases). The CDR3 totals 12 residues. Germline lookup yields CDR1 MNHNS and CDR2 SASEGT. The CDR3 nucleotides are TGTGCCAGCGGACAGCAGAACGCTGAAGCTTTCTTT. This gives the protein CASGQQNAEAFF.